This T cell receptor (beta chain) comes out of a study of vaccination effects on CD4 cells after COVID-19. About the research overall: Two doses of either BNT162b2 or mRNA-1273 were given to each participant. Findings and caveats of the study: Marked clonal contraction of both clone types appeared late after vaccination.

The assay was immunoSEQ multiplex PCR, and TCRdb's table has in-frame clones only and misses some. Of tens of thousands of clones listed, 60% to 75% are singletons. About this clone itself: Antigen: not known.

Before sequencing took place, the ViraFEST assay used viral peptide pools to expand antigen-specific CD4+ T cells. Cells that had been cultured for 10 days were the source of isolated CD4+ T cells. Vaccine recipients had no previous SARS-CoV-2 infection; their nucleocapsid antibodies were negative. Researchers reported culturing a few million PBMC in each well, adding around 9.6 IU/ml IL-2 and approximately 10 ug/ml peptides. The authors exchanged half the medium for IL-2 medium on days 3 and 7. This CDR3 is 17 amino acids long. CDR1 MNHNS and CDR2 SASEGT come from the germline V gene. Between the trimmed V and J ends, which lost 2 bases and 10 bases, there was a span of 21 bases.

The source is a human donor who received a COVID-19 vaccine. Material: CD4+ T cells from PBMCs cultured with HCoV-OC43 spike peptides, obtained before COVID-19 vaccination. The sample's subset: HCoV-OC43 spike overlapping peptide pool stimulation. The chain couples TRBV6-1 to TRBJ1-6; possible D gene TRBD1, 5 bases. As DNA, the CDR3 is TGTGCCAGCAGTGAAAGTCGCTGGCAGGGCGGTTACTCACCCCTCCACTTT. Protein sequence: CASSESRWQGGYSPLHF.